A selection of T cell receptor beta chains follows, all from one sample in a study of T cell repertoires in aging, cancer and after chemotherapy. TCRdb independently ran MiXCR on the multiplex PCR reads; one entry per CDR3 protein. The table has some 5,000 distinct CDR3 sequences, 21% seen once. The source material was blood. The receptors were gathered from a human donor with a blood cancer. Each CDR3 is given with its conserved first and last residue. A D gene is named only where the DNA matches it firmly. Not every row has a clone size; where given, it reads once, few, many or a size class.

j_call clone_size d_call v_call cdr3_length cdr3_nt cdr3_aa
TRBJ2-5 few NA TRBV11-2 15 TGTGCCAGCACCGAGAGCAGGGCGGACCAAGAGACCCAGTACTTC CASTESRADQETQYF
TRBJ2-5 medium-sized NA TRBV18 13 TGTGCCAGCTCACCACCGGGGTCAGAGACCCAGTACTTC CASSPPGSETQYF
TRBJ2-3 medium-sized NA TRBV6-5 14 TGTGCCAGCAGTTACAATCTAGCGACAGATACGCAGTATTTT CASSYNLATDTQYF
TRBJ2-7 NA NA TRBV6-5 17 TGTGCCACCAGTGGGACCTCGACACATCACAAACGGGGAGAGCAGTACTTC CATSGTSTHHKRGEQYF
TRBJ1-3 medium-sized NA TRBV5-6 12 TGTGCCAGCAGCTTGGCTGGAAACACCATATATTTT CASSLAGNTIYF
TRBJ1-4 NA TRBD1 TRBV4-3 15 TGCGCCAGCAGCCAAGATTGGGGGACAGAAGAAAAACTGTTTTTT CASSQDWGTEEKLFF
TRBJ2-2 few NA TRBV4-3 15 TGCGCCAGCAGCCAAGATGAGATACACACCGGGGAGCTGTTTTTT CASSQDEIHTGELFF
TRBJ1-1 NA NA TRBV6-6 16 TGTGCCAGCAGCCGTTCGCTGACCAGGAAGAATACTGAAGCTTTCTTT CASSRSLTRKNTEAFF
TRBJ1-2 medium-sized TRBD1 TRBV6-1 15 TGTGCCAGCAGGGGACAGGGGGCTGGGAACTATGGCTACACCTTC CASRGQGAGNYGYTF
TRBJ2-2 few NA TRBV28 16 TGTGCCAGCAGCCCCGGCGGGGGCGCGAACACCGGGGAGCTGTTTTTT CASSPGGGANTGELFF
TRBJ1-1 once NA TRBV11-2 12 TGTGCCAGCAGCTTAGGCACCTATGAAGCTTTCTTT CASSLGTYEAFF
TRBJ1-1 few TRBD1 TRBV5-6 16 TGTGCCAGCAGTTGGGACAGGGGGCGCGAGGGCACTGAAGCTTTCTTT CASSWDRGREGTEAFF
TRBJ2-1 NA NA TRBV20-1 14 TGCAGTGCTAGTCTCTTGTCTTTGTCCAATGAGCAGTTCTTC CSASLLSLSNEQFF
TRBJ1-3 NA TRBD1 TRBV5-1 15 TGCGCCAGCAGCCCCGGGACAGGGACTGGAAACACCATATATTTT CASSPGTGTGNTIYF
TRBJ2-7 medium-sized NA TRBV6-6 14 TGTGCCAGCAGTTACTCCGAATTCTCCTACGAGCAGTACTTC CASSYSEFSYEQYF
TRBJ1-5 NA TRBD1 TRBV6-1 12 TGTGCCAGCAGGACAGGGGGCCAGCCCCAGCATTTT CASRTGGQPQHF
TRBJ2-1 medium-sized NA TRBV24-1 14 TGTGCCACCAGTGAGGGCAGCTCCTACAATGAGCAGTTCTTC CATSEGSSYNEQFF
TRBJ1-3 NA NA TRBV7-9 15 TGTGCCAGCAGCTTCCTGGGGGGGCTCGGAAACACCATATATTTT CASSFLGGLGNTIYF
TRBJ2-1 medium-sized TRBD1 TRBV6-2/TRBV6-3 16 TGTGCCAGCAGTCTAACCGGGACAGGGGGTTACAATGAGCAGTTCTTC CASSLTGTGGYNEQFF
TRBJ2-3 few TRBD2 TRBV5-1 15 TGCGCCAGCAGCTTGGCGGCGGGGGGGCGGGATACGCAGTATTTT CASSLAAGGRDTQYF
TRBJ1-1 NA NA TRBV20-1 9 TGCAGTGCACCTGGGGAAGCTTTCTTT CSAPGEAFF
TRBJ1-1 medium-sized NA TRBV6-5 13 TGTGCCACCCACCGGGACTCGGGCACTGAAGCTTTCTTT CATHRDSGTEAFF
TRBJ2-3 medium-sized TRBD1 TRBV20-1 16 TGCAGTGCCTCCCCCGGACCGGACAGGGTGACAGATACGCAGTATTTT CSASPGPDRVTDTQYF
TRBJ2-7 medium-sized NA TRBV19 11 TGTGCCAGTAGCAACGGCTACGAGCAGTACTTC CASSNGYEQYF
TRBJ1-1 NA TRBD1 TRBV11-1 13 TGTGCCAGCAGCTCGACAGGGCTCACTGAAGCTTTCTTT CASSSTGLTEAFF
TRBJ1-1 medium-sized TRBD1 TRBV6-1 15 TGTGCCAGCAGTTGGGACAGGGAGGGTGGCACTGAAGCTTTCTTT CASSWDREGGTEAFF
TRBJ1-1 NA NA TRBV20-1 11 TGCAGTGCTAGCAGGGAATATGAAGCTTTCTTT CSASREYEAFF
TRBJ1-4 medium-sized TRBD1 TRBV12-3/TRBV12-4 13 TGTGCCAGCAGTCCCGGACAGGGTGAAAAACTGTTTTTT CASSPGQGEKLFF
TRBJ1-1 medium-sized NA TRBV27 13 TGTGCCAGCAGTTTAACCAGAGACACTGAAGCTTTCTTT CASSLTRDTEAFF
TRBJ2-7 medium-sized NA TRBV18 14 TGTGCCAGCTCACCACCCGGGGGCCGCTACGAGCAGTACTTC CASSPPGGRYEQYF
TRBJ1-2 medium-sized TRBD1 TRBV27 12 TGTGCCAGCAGTTTACAGGGGGGCCGCTACACCTTC CASSLQGGRYTF
TRBJ2-5 medium-sized TRBD2 TRBV7-6 16 TGTGCCAGCAGCTTAGGTAGCGGGGGAGGAGGGGAGACCCAGTACTTC CASSLGSGGGGETQYF
TRBJ2-1 medium-sized NA TRBV6-1 17 TGTGCCAGCAGTGAAGCGGTACCGGGGGCCCCAGGGGGGGAGCAGTTCTTC CASSEAVPGAPGGEQFF